This is a list of T cell receptor beta chains from one sample in a study of blood T cell repertoires in COVID-19. The method was immunoSEQ multiplex PCR; TCRdb's version includes in-frame clones alone and lacks a portion of them. The table lists a few hundred thousand clones, around 86% of them singletons. Sequenced: peripheral blood. These receptors originate from a woman aged 40 to 50 who had recovered from COVID-19. The CDR3 runs from the conserved cysteine through the conserved F or W. The D gene is left open where the match is weak.

D gene,J gene,V gene,CDR3 protein
TRBD2,TRBJ2-1,TRBV7-2,CASSTGASGKGINEQFF
NA,TRBJ2-3,TRBV12-5,CASGLVSADTQYF
TRBD2,TRBJ2-1,TRBV2,CASSESWAGGRNEQFF
TRBD1,TRBJ1-5,TRBV6-1,CASSETGGQPQHF
NA,TRBJ1-1,TRBV6-5,CASSLYVEAEAFF
TRBD1,TRBJ1-1,TRBV4-2,CASSPLGTGGSEGTEAFF
NA,TRBJ1-1,TRBV30,CAWSGDNTEAFF
NA,TRBJ2-7,TRBV12-3/TRBV12-4,CASSSKTEYEQYF
NA,TRBJ1-2,TRBV28,CASSLRDTDYGYTF
TRBD1,TRBJ1-2,TRBV6-5,CASRSTGEGYTF